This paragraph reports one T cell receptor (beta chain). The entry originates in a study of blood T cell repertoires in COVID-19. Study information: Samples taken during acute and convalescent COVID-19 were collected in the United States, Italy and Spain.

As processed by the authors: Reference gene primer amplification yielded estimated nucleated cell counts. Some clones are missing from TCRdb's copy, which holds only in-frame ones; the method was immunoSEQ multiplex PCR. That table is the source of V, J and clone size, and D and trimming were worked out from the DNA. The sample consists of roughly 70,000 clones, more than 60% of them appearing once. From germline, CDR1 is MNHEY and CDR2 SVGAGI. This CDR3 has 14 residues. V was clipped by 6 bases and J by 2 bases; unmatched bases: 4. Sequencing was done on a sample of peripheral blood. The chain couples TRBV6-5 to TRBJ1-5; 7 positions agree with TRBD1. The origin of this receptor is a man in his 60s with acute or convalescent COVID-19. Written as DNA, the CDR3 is TGTGCCAGCAGGGCCCAGGGGGGCAATCAGCCCCAGCATTTT. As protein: CASRAQGGNQPQHF.